These T cell receptor beta chains were read from a single sample in a study of lymphopenia after photon versus proton radiotherapy. The table came from immunoSEQ multiplex PCR; TCRdb's copy has only in-frame clones and leaves some out. The table records more than 5,500 clones, roughly 86% of them present only once. Source: peripheral blood, taken from a patient treated with photon-based radiotherapy. The receptor set was obtained from a young man with gastric cancer. CDR3s include the opening cysteine and the closing phenylalanine or tryptophan. Fields, in order: clone size, D gene, V gene, J gene, CDR3 protein, CDR3 DNA. A D gene is named only where the DNA matches it firmly. A clone size is listed for some rows: how often the clone was seen (once, few, many), or a class if it is expanded.

size: .
D: TRBD1
V: TRBV4-2
J: TRBJ1-6
CDR3: CASSQDGPGGNSPLHF
DNA: TGTGCCAGCAGCCAAGATGGACCAGGGGGAAATTCACCCCTCCACTTT

size: .
D: TRBD2
V: TRBV7-9
J: TRBJ2-2
CDR3: CARGPGLANTGELFF
DNA: TGTGCCAGGGGCCCAGGACTAGCGAACACCGGGGAGCTGTTTTTT

size: .
D: .
V: TRBV4-1
J: TRBJ1-1
CDR3: CASSQAKNTEAFF
DNA: TGCGCCAGCAGCCAAGCCAAGAACACTGAAGCTTTCTTT

size: few
D: .
V: TRBV6-8
J: TRBJ2-4
CDR3: CASSRTAQYF
DNA: TGTGCCAGCAGCAGGACAGCTCAGTACTTC

size: .
D: .
V: TRBV7-2
J: TRBJ2-1
CDR3: CASSPNTPNDEQFF
DNA: TGTGCCAGCAGCCCAAATACCCCGAACGATGAGCAGTTCTTC

size: once
D: .
V: TRBV9
J: TRBJ1-6
CDR3: CASSGESPSSSYNSPLHF
DNA: TGTGCCAGCAGCGGAGAATCCCCGAGTAGCTCCTATAATTCACCCCTCCACTTT

size: once
D: .
V: TRBV10-3
J: TRBJ1-1
CDR3: CAISDGGRGNTEAFF
DNA: TGTGCCATCAGTGATGGGGGGCGCGGAAACACTGAAGCTTTCTTT

size: .
D: .
V: TRBV7-3
J: TRBJ2-3
CDR3: CASSFLTATDTQYF
DNA: TGTGCCAGCAGCTTCTTGACCGCTACAGATACGCAGTATTTT

size: .
D: .
V: TRBV5-8
J: TRBJ2-5
CDR3: CASSFRDPQATQYF
DNA: TGTGCCAGCAGCTTTCGGGACCCCCAGGCGACCCAGTACTTC

size: .
D: .
V: TRBV9
J: TRBJ1-1
CDR3: CASGANTEAFF
DNA: TGTGCCAGCGGCGCCAACACTGAAGCTTTCTTT

size: .
D: TRBD2
V: TRBV7-2
J: TRBJ2-7
CDR3: CASSLGLSGSSYEQYF
DNA: TGTGCCAGCAGCTTAGGACTTAGCGGGAGTTCCTACGAGCAGTACTTC

size: medium-sized
D: .
V: TRBV7-6
J: TRBJ1-5
CDR3: CASSAHPNQPQHF
DNA: TGTGCCAGCAGCGCTCATCCCAATCAGCCCCAGCATTTT

size: .
D: TRBD2
V: TRBV7-2
J: TRBJ2-3
CDR3: CASSLGPLAGELDTQYF
DNA: TGTGCCAGCAGCTTAGGCCCTCTAGCGGGAGAGTTAGATACGCAGTATTTT

size: .
D: TRBD2
V: TRBV6-1
J: TRBJ2-1
CDR3: CASSEGGGAGDNEQFF
DNA: TGTGCCAGCAGTGAGGGCGGGGGGGCCGGAGACAATGAGCAGTTCTTC

size: .
D: .
V: TRBV25-1
J: TRBJ2-3
CDR3: CASSVLVRADTQYF
DNA: TGTGCCAGCAGTGTGTTGGTCCGCGCAGATACGCAGTATTTT

size: .
D: .
V: TRBV6-6
J: TRBJ1-2
CDR3: CASSYDGDYGYTF
DNA: TGTGCCAGCAGTTACGACGGTGACTATGGCTACACCTTC

size: .
D: TRBD1
V: TRBV6-1
J: TRBJ2-2
CDR3: CASSRQGNTGELFF
DNA: TGTGCCAGCAGTCGACAGGGGAACACCGGGGAGCTGTTTTTT

size: .
D: .
V: TRBV18
J: TRBJ2-6
CDR3: CASSAITDLQSRANVLTF
DNA: TGTGCCAGCTCAGCTATTACGGACTTACAAAGTCGGGCCAACGTCCTGACTTTC